The T cell receptor beta chain described here comes from a study of regulatory T cells in long-lasting Graves disease. Time point specified: newly diagnosed GD, antithyroid drugs for less than 3 months. Extracted PBMC RNA gave rise to the TCR library. Graves' disease diagnosis used American Thyroid Association guidelines. The authors drew 8.5 to 9.5 milliliters of peripheral blood into EDTA tubes. Relying on iRepertoire HTBI primers and Arm-PCR of CDR3 regions, the team built TCR beta libraries. TCRdb analysed the multiplex PCR reads with MiXCR anew, one entry per CDR3 protein. The sample has about 370,000 distinct CDR3 sequences; around 16% are singletons. This clonotype has at least ten counts. The germline gives CDR1 SNHLY, CDR2 FYNNEI. V lost 0 bases and J 0 bases, leaving 23 bases between the germline ends. CDR3 length: 20 residues.

The material was peripheral blood mononuclear cells (PBMCs), obtained at new diagnosis, from a patient treated with antithyroid drugs. The TCR comes from a female donor with Graves disease. The V gene is TRBV2, the J gene TRBJ1-2; TRBD1 might be the D (6 bases). The CDR3 sequence: CASSEALQGWTRESNYGYTF. In DNA, the CDR3 is TGTGCCAGCAGTGAAGCGCTTCAGGGGTGGACCCGTGAGTCTAACTATGGCTACACCTTC.